This T cell receptor (beta chain) was sequenced in a study of post-analysis software for immune sequencing data. For the study at large: The cohort encompassed relapsing-remitting, secondary progressive and progressive-relapsing multiple sclerosis disease courses. General study findings and limits: Clustering by F measure revealed strong co-clustering among samples prepared together in one batch. Comparison of patients with controls showed 4 to 6 TRBV segments more frequent in patients, TRBV5-6, TRBV5-1 and TRBV20-1 among them. Multiple sclerosis was associated with a significant reduction in normalized Chao1 diversity relative to controls.

TCR beta cDNA libraries had unique molecular identifiers. Each batch of about 0.85 to 10 million T cells produced a few hundred thousand cDNA molecules. TCRdb ran MiXCR on the PCR reads and lists one entry per CDR3 protein. The sample lists about 540,000 distinct CDR3 sequences; about a third were seen once. The CDR3 loop spans 15 amino acids. Trimming took 0 bases from V and 7 from J, leaving 17 bases between them. CDR1 and CDR2 from the germline V gene are SGHDT and YYEEEE. Of note for this clonotype: Its cognate antigen is unknown.

The sequenced sample consisted of blood. The rearrangement links TRBV5-6 to TRBJ2-7; the D is unclear. This receptor was identified in a girl under 18 with multiple sclerosis. The CDR3, as DNA: TGTGCCAGCAGCTTGGCAGGATTATCCTCCAATGAGCAGTACTTC. Amino acids: CASSLAGLSSNEQYF. Filled out from reference TRBV5-6 and TRBJ2-7, the complete variable domain reads DAGVTQSPTHLIKTRGQQVTLRCSPKSGHDTVSWYQQALGQGPQFIFQYYEEEERQRGNFPDRFSGHQFPNYSSELNVNALLLGDSALYLCASSLAGLSSNEQYFGPGTRLTVT.